This is a list of T cell receptor beta chains from one sample in a study of blood T cell repertoires in COVID-19. Profiling relied on immunoSEQ multiplex PCR, and the TCRdb table lists in-frame clones only, not all of them. Seen here are roughly 230,000 clones, approximately 89% observed once, and the top ten hold around 4.6%. Material for sequencing was peripheral blood. These TCRs come from a woman aged 40 to 55 who had recovered from COVID-19. CDR3s include the opening cysteine and the closing phenylalanine or tryptophan. A D gene is named only where the DNA matches it firmly. Clone size is shown for a subset of rows, as once, few, many or a class of expanded clone.

D gene,clone size,V gene,J gene,CDR3 protein,CDR3 DNA
TRBD2,-,TRBV3-1/TRBV3-2,TRBJ2-1,CASSRTRSGGDNEQFF,TGTGCCAGCAGCCGTACTAGGTCGGGGGGAGACAATGAGCAGTTCTTC
-,-,TRBV10-2,TRBJ1-1,CASTDRMNTEAFF,TGCGCCAGCACCGACAGAATGAACACTGAAGCTTTCTTT
TRBD2,-,TRBV10-2,TRBJ2-3,CASSDGVAGSTDTQYF,TGCGCCAGCAGTGATGGGGTAGCGGGAAGCACAGATACGCAGTATTTT
-,-,TRBV4-1,TRBJ1-5,CASSQSPRSQPQHF,TGCGCCAGCAGCCAGTCCCCCCGTTCGCAGCCCCAGCATTTT
TRBD1,-,TRBV18,TRBJ1-6,CASSPTGTGIPDPLHF,TGTGCCAGCTCACCAACCGGGACAGGGATCCCCGATCCCCTCCACTTT
TRBD2,-,TRBV10-3,TRBJ2-5,CATAGVRGQETQYF,TGTGCCACAGCGGGGGTCAGGGGACAAGAGACCCAGTACTTC
TRBD2,-,TRBV9,TRBJ2-3,CASSVAAGGPTDTQYF,TGTGCCAGCAGCGTAGCAGCGGGAGGGCCAACAGATACGCAGTATTTT
-,-,TRBV11-2,TRBJ1-1,CASSLTETEAFF,TGTGCCAGCAGCTTAACTGAGACTGAAGCTTTCTTT
TRBD1,-,TRBV18,TRBJ1-6,CASSPLGQGSYNSPLHF,TGTGCCAGCTCACCACTTGGACAGGGGTCCTATAATTCACCCCTCCACTTT
-,-,TRBV16,TRBJ2-3,CASTPRATVADTQYF,TGTGCCAGCACCCCAAGAGCTACAGTGGCAGATACGCAGTATTTT
TRBD1,once,TRBV18,TRBJ1-2,CASSSGGEAGYTF,TGTGCCAGCTCCTCAGGGGGCGAGGCTGGCTACACCTTC
-,-,TRBV5-6,TRBJ2-5,CASSPPWGPQETQYF,TGTGCCAGCAGCCCACCGTGGGGCCCCCAAGAGACCCAGTACTTC
-,-,TRBV5-1,TRBJ2-3,CASSLGARNTDTQYF,TGCGCCAGCAGTCTTGGTGCTAGGAACACAGATACGCAGTATTTT
-,-,TRBV3-1/TRBV3-2,TRBJ2-7,CASSSLQEQYF,TGTGCCAGCAGCTCCCTACAGGAGCAGTACTTC
-,-,TRBV21-1,TRBJ2-7,CAARAGRPYEQYF,TGTGCCGCTAGAGCGGGGAGACCCTACGAGCAGTACTTC
-,-,TRBV18,TRBJ2-5,CASSPTRGETQYF,TGTGCCAGCTCACCCACACGAGGAGAGACCCAGTACTTC
-,-,TRBV24-1,TRBJ1-2,CATATDEYGYTF,TGTGCCACCGCGACAGACGAATATGGCTACACCTTC
-,-,TRBV10-3,TRBJ1-1,CAISDRGTTEAFF,TGTGCCATCTCCGACCGGGGAACCACTGAAGCTTTCTTT
-,few,TRBV7-9,TRBJ1-1,CASSLLPRGRRTEAFF,TGTGCCAGCAGCTTATTACCCAGGGGAAGGCGCACTGAAGCTTTCTTT
TRBD2,few,TRBV7-9,TRBJ2-1,CAITSGSYNEQFF,TGTGCCATAACTAGCGGGAGCTACAATGAGCAGTTCTTC
-,-,TRBV28,TRBJ2-3,CASGISPDTQYF,TGTGCCAGCGGCATTAGCCCAGATACGCAGTATTTT
-,once,TRBV21-1,TRBJ2-1,CASSEREKGYNEQFF,TGTGCCAGCAGCGAGCGGGAAAAGGGCTACAATGAGCAGTTCTTC
-,-,TRBV28,TRBJ1-1,CASSFWGGTEAFF,TGTGCCAGCAGTTTTTGGGGGGGCACTGAAGCTTTCTTT
-,once,TRBV15,TRBJ2-7,CATSRGGPAGYEQYF,TGTGCCACCAGCAGAGGAGGCCCAGCGGGCTACGAGCAGTACTTC
TRBD1,-,TRBV5-1,TRBJ1-2,CASSLAKTGSGYTF,TGCGCCAGCAGCTTGGCCAAGACAGGGAGCGGCTACACCTTC
TRBD2,-,TRBV9,TRBJ2-3,CASSVYPSGGADTQYF,TGTGCCAGCAGCGTATACCCTAGCGGGGGAGCAGATACGCAGTATTTT
-,-,TRBV24-1,TRBJ1-1,CATRNGGAAFF,TGTGCCACCAGAAACGGGGGAGCAGCTTTCTTT
-,-,TRBV9,TRBJ2-3,CASSVSGTDTQYF,TGTGCCAGCAGCGTAAGCGGCACAGATACGCAGTATTTT
-,-,TRBV3-1/TRBV3-2,TRBJ2-7,CASSQDGSLREQYF,TGTGCCAGCAGCCAAGACGGGAGCCTACGAGAGCAGTACTTC
-,once,TRBV5-1,TRBJ2-2,CASSRGEDSLNTGELFF,TGCGCCAGCAGCCGAGGAGAGGACAGCCTGAACACCGGGGAGCTGTTTTTT
TRBD1,-,TRBV5-6,TRBJ1-1,CASSSGQVNEAFF,TGTGCCAGCAGCTCCGGACAGGTTAATGAAGCTTTCTTT
-,-,TRBV9,TRBJ1-1,CASSGRGNPEAFF,TGTGCCAGCAGCGGAAGGGGGAACCCTGAAGCTTTCTTT
TRBD1,once,TRBV3-1/TRBV3-2,TRBJ2-3,CASSQRKGGGTDTQYF,TGTGCCAGCAGCCAAAGAAAAGGGGGCGGTACAGATACGCAGTATTTT
TRBD2,-,TRBV27,TRBJ2-3,CTTRPGLAGVTDTQYF,TGTACCACCCGCCCGGGACTAGCGGGAGTCACAGATACGCAGTATTTT
-,-,TRBV9,TRBJ2-2,CASSPRGTGELFF,TGTGCCAGCAGCCCTCGGGGCACCGGGGAGCTGTTTTTT
TRBD2,-,TRBV4-1,TRBJ2-5,CASSQVGLADQETQYF,TGCGCCAGCAGCCAAGTGGGACTAGCGGACCAAGAGACCCAGTACTTC
-,-,TRBV7-3,TRBJ2-1,CASSLTAGRTVEQFF,TGTGCCAGCAGCTTAACCGCCGGTAGGACAGTTGAGCAGTTCTTC
TRBD1,-,TRBV18,TRBJ2-3,CASSTQGANTDTQYF,TGTGCCAGCTCAACACAGGGGGCCAACACAGATACGCAGTATTTT
-,-,TRBV7-4,TRBJ1-1,CASSLTPSGSF,TGTGCCAGCAGCTTAACTCCTTCAGGTTCCTTT
TRBD1,-,TRBV14,TRBJ1-4,CASSRDRGEKLFF,TGTGCCAGCAGCCGGGACAGGGGTGAAAAACTGTTTTTT
-,-,TRBV7-2,TRBJ1-5,CASSYQGSGESQHF,TGTGCCAGCAGCTATCAGGGTTCCGGTGAGTCCCAGCATTTT